A selection of T cell receptor beta chains follows, all from one sample in a study of OX40 agonist ivuxolimab in advanced cancers. Profiled with immunoSEQ multiplex PCR; TCRdb holds only in-frame clones, not every one. The profile shows some 68,000 clones, over 80% of them singletons. Sequencing was performed on CD4+ or CD8+ T cells sorted from blood, taken in a trial of the OX40 agonist ivuxolimab. The receptors were gathered from an adult with an advanced solid tumor such as melanoma, head and neck, liver or kidney cancer. The conserved cysteine and the conserved F or W are not part of the CDR3 here.

j_gene,v_gene,len,CDR3aa
TRBJ1-1,TRBV25-1,11,ATSRRENTEAF
TRBJ1-1,TRBV6-6,12,ASRLGGQATEAF
TRBJ1-4,TRBV15,13,ATSPSPQGGEKLF
TRBJ2-3,TRBV6-4,11,ASSDQSGDTQY
TRBJ1-6,TRBV5-1,12,ASSLEITNSPLH
TRBJ2-7,TRBV10-3,13,AISEGAGRGYEQY
TRBJ1-2,TRBV7-2,11,ASSWTEHDGYT
TRBJ2-3,TRBV30,11,AWSEGVRDTQY
TRBJ2-5,TRBV2,13,ATNRDRGRGGTQY
TRBJ2-5,TRBV5-4,11,ASSRAYMETQY
TRBJ1-3,TRBV28,13,ASSLGTGSGNTIY
TRBJ1-5,TRBV6-5,12,ASSSQGADQPQH
TRBJ1-5,TRBV19,13,ASSPRGVNNQPQH
TRBJ2-3,TRBV5-6,15,ASSLEVAVSSTDTQY
TRBJ1-2,TRBV27,13,ASSYSDRGIYGYT
TRBJ1-3,TRBV7-9,13,ASSTVAAAGNTIY